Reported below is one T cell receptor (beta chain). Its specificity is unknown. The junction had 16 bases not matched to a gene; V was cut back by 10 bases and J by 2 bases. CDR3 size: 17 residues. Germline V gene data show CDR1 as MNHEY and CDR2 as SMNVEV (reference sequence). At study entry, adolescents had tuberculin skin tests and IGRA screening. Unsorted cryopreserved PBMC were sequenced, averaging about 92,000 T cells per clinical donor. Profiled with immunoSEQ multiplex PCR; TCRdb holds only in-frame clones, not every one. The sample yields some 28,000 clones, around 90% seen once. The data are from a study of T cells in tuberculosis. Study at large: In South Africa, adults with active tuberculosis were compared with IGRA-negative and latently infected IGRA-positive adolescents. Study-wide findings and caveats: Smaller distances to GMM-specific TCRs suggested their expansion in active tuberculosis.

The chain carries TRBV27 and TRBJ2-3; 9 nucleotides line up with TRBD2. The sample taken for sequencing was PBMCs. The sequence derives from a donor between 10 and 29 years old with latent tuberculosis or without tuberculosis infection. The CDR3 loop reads CATRPDLAGVTTDTQYF. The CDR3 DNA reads TGTGCCACCCGGCCGGATTTAGCGGGGGTTACCACAGATACGCAGTATTTT.